The clone carrying this T cell receptor beta chain was counted at least ten times. Library preparation (for TCRbeta) was performed with unique molecular identifiers. TCRdb re-called the PCR reads through MiXCR, storing one row per CDR3 protein. The data hold around 250,000 distinct CDR3 sequences, with approximately 9.8% observed a single time. The data were obtained in a study of T-cell reconstitution after alpha-beta-depleted transplantation in children. The CDR3 loop spans 15 amino acids. The V gene lost 8 bases and the J gene lost 0 bases, with 13 bases spanning the gap. This TCR came from a human donor who donated a stem cell graft to a child with SCID. The sequences come from PBMCs from the stem cell graft donor, collected from the stem cell graft. The chain recombines TRBV12-3 or TRBV12-4 with TRBJ2-2; tentatively, D is TRBD1 (6 bases). The CDR3 loop reads CASRWGTSNTGELFF. For the CDR3, the DNA is TGTGCCAGCCGGTGGGGGACATCGAACACCGGGGAGCTGTTTTTT.